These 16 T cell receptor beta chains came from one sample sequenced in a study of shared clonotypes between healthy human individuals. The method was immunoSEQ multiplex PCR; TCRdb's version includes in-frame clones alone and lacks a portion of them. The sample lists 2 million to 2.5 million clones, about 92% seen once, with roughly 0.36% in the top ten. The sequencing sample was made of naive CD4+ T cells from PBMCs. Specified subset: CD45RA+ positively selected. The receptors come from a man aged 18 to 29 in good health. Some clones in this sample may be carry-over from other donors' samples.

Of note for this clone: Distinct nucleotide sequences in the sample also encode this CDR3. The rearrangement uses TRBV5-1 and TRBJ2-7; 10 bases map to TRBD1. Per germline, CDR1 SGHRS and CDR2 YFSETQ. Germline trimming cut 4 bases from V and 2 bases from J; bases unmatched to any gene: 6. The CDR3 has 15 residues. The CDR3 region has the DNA TGCGCCAGCAGCGCTACCGGGACAGGGGCCTACGAGCAGTACTTC. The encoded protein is CASSATGTGAYEQYF.

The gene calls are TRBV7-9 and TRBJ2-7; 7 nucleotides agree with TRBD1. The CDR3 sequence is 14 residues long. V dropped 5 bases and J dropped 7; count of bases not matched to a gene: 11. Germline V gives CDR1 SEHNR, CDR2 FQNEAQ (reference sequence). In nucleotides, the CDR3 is TGTGCCAGCAGCGTACGACAGGGATATAGGGAGCAGTACTTC. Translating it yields CASSVRQGYREQYF.

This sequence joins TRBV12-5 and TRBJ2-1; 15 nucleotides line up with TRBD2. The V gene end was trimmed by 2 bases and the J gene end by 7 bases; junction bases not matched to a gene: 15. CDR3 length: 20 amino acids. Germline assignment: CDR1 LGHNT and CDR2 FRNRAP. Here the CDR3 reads CASGLSLGLAGGEGGNEQFF. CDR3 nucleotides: TGTGCTAGTGGTTTGTCTCTGGGACTAGCGGGAGGCGAAGGGGGGAATGAGCAGTTCTTC.

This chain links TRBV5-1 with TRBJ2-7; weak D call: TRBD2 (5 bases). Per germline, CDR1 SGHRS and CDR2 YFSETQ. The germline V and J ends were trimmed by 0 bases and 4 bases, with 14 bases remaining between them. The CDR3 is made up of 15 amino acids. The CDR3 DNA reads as TGCGCCAGCAGCTTGGCGCCGGGGATGCGGTACGAGCAGTACTTC. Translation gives CASSLAPGMRYEQYF.

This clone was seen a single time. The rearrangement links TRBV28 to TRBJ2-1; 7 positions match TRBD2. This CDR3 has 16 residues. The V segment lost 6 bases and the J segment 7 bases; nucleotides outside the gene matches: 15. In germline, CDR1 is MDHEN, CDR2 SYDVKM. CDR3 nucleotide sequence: TGTGCCAGCAGCGTGGCGGGGGTAAGCATTCGGAATGAGCAGTTCTTC. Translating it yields CASSVAGVSIRNEQFF.

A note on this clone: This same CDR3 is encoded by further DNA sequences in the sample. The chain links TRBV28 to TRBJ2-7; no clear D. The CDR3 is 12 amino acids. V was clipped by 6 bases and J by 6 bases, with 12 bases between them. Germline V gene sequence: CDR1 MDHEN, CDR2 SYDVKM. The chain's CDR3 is CASSPPGGEQYF. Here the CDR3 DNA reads TGTGCCAGCAGCCCCCCCGGCGGCGAGCAGTACTTC.

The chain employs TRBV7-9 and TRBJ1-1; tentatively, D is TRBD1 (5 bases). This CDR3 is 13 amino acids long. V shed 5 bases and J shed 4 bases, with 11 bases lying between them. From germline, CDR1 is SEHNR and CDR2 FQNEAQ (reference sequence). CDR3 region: CASSAHGGTEAFF. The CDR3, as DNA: TGTGCCAGCAGCGCACATGGGGGCACTGAAGCTTTCTTT.

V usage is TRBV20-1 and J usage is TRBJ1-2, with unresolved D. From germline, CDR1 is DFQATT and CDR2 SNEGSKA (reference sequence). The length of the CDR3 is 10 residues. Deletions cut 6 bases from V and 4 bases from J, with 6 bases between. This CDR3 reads CSARFYGYTF. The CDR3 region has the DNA TGCAGTGCCAGATTCTATGGCTACACCTTC.

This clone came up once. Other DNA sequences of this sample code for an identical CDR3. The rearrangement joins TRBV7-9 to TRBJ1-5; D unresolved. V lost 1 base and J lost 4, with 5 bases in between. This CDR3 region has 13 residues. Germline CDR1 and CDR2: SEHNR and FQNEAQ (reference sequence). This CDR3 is CASSLGRNQPQHF. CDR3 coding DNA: TGTGCCAGCAGCTTAGGCCGAAATCAGCCCCAGCATTTT.

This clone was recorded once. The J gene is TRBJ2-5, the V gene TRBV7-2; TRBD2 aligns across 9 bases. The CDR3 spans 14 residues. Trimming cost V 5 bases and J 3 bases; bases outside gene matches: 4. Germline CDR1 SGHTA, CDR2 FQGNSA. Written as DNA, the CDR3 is TGTGCCAGCAGCCGCGGGGGGGCAGAAGAGACCCAGTACTTC. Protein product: CASSRGGAEETQYF.

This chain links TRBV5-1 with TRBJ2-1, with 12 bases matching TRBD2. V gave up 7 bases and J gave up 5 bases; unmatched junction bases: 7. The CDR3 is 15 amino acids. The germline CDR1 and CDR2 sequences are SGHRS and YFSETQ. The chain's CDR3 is CASHTGLAGDNEQFF. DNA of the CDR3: TGCGCCAGCCATACGGGACTAGCGGGCGACAATGAGCAGTTCTTC.

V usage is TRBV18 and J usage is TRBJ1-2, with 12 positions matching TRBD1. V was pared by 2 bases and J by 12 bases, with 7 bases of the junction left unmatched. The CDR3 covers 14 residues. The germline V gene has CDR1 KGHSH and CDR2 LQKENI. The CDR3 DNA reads TGTGCCAGCTCACCAACCGGGACAGGGGGCGGGAACACCTTC. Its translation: CASSPTGTGGGNTF. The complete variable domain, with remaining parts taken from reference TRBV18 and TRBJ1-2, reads NAGVMQNPRHLVRRRGQEARLRCSPMKGHSHVYWYRQLPEEGLKFMVYLQKENIIDESGMPKERFSAEFPKEGPSILRIQQVVRGDSAAYFCASSPTGTGGGNTFGSGTRLTVV.

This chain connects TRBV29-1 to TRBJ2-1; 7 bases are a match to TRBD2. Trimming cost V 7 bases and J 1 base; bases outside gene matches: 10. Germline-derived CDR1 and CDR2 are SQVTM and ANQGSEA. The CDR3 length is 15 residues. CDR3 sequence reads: CSGKGLVDSYNEQFF. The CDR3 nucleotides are TGCAGCGGAAAAGGACTAGTCGATTCCTACAATGAGCAGTTCTTC.

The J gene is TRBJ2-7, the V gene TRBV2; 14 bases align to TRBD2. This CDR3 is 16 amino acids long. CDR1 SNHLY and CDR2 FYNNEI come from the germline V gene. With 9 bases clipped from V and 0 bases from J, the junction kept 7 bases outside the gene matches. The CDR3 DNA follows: TGTGCCAGTGTGGGACTAGCGGGAGTATCCTCCTACGAGCAGTACTTC. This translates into CASVGLAGVSSYEQYF.

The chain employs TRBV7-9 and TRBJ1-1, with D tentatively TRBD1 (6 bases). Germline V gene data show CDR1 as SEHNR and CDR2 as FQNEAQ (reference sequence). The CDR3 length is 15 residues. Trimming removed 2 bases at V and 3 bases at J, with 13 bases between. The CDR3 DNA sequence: TGTGCCAGCAGCTTAAGGCACAGGGCGGACACTGAAGCTTTCTTT. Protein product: CASSLRHRADTEAFF.

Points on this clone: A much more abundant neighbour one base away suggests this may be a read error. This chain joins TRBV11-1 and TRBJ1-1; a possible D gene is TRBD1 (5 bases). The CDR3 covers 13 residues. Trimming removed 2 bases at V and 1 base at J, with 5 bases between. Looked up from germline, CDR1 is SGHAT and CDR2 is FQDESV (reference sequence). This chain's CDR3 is CASSLRGNTEAFF. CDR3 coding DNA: TGTGCCAGCAGCTTAAGGGGGAACACTGAAGCTTTCTTT.